A single sample is the source of the 14 T cell receptor beta chains below, sequenced in a study of identical twins. A single record per CDR3 protein comes from TCRdb applying MiXCR to the 5' RACE reads. This sample has approximately 300,000 distinct CDR3 sequences; 7.5% to 9.5% occur once, and the top ten carry approximately 6.5%. The same sample was also used in a study of yellow fever vaccine responses in identical twins.

Sequencing was performed on CD8+ T cells sorted from blood. Receptor source: a young woman in good health.

The count of this clonotype is one. V usage is TRBV14 and J usage is TRBJ2-7; no clear D. The V end was cut by 1 base, the J end by 2 bases, with 6 bases between. Germline CDR1 and CDR2: SGHDN and FVKESK. The length of the CDR3 is 13 residues. The CDR3 bases are TGTGCCAGCAGCCAAGTATGGGCCTACGAGCAGTACTTC. Protein: CASSQVWAYEQYF. Variable domain in full (rest from reference TRBV14 and TRBJ2-7): EAGVTQFPSHSVIEKGQTVTLRCDPISGHDNLYWYRRVMGKEIKFLLHFVKESKQDESGMPNNRFLAERTGGTYSTLKVQPAELEDSGVYFCASSQVWAYEQYFGPGTRLTVT.

J is TRBJ2-3 and V is TRBV7-8; D is ambiguous. The V and J ends lost 1 base and 3 bases respectively, with 8 bases between them. The V gene's germline CDR1 is SGHVS and CDR2 FQNEAQ. The CDR3 totals 14 residues. CDR3 bases: TGTGCCAGCAGCTTAGTAGTTAAGACAGATACGCAGTATTTT. As protein: CASSLVVKTDTQYF.

This clonotype was observed at least ten times. This chain links TRBV24-1 with TRBJ2-1, with 8 bases matching TRBD2. The CDR3 runs 14 residues. CDR1 and CDR2 from the germline V gene are KGHDR and SFDVKD. Trimming took 5 bases from V and 7 from J; bases not matched to a gene: 6. The CDR3 protein is CATSAPGLVNEQFF. The CDR3 nucleotides are TGTGCCACCAGTGCCCCGGGACTAGTGAATGAGCAGTTCTTC.

At least ten counts were recorded for this clonotype. The chain joins TRBV27 to TRBJ2-7; D gene ambiguous. The CDR3 spans 14 residues. Germline values: CDR1 MNHEY, CDR2 SMNVEV (reference sequence). Trimming took off 9 bases at V and 0 bases at J, with 15 bases between the two ends. CDR3 DNA sequence: TGTGCCAGTAAAAAGGTCCGTGACTCCTACGAGCAGTACTTC. The encoded protein is CASKKVRDSYEQYF.

This clonotype was picked up a small number of times. This chain links TRBV6-6 with TRBJ2-7; the D is unclear. The germline gives CDR1 MNHNY, CDR2 SVGAGI (reference sequence). The V end lost 7 bases, the J end lost 0 bases, and 7 bases lay between the germline ends. CDR3 length: 12 amino acids. The CDR3 coding sequence is TGTGCCAGCATAGGGATCTCCTACGAGCAGTACTTC. Its translation is CASIGISYEQYF.

The sample holds a few counts of this clonotype. This sequence joins TRBV9 and TRBJ2-5; D tentatively reads TRBD1 or TRBD2 (7 bases each). V dropped 0 bases and J dropped 5 bases, with 17 bases sitting between them. CDR3 size: 16 residues. CDR1 SGDLS and CDR2 YYNGEE come from the germline V gene. CDR3 sequence: CASSVGVGQGGETQYF. In nucleotides, the CDR3 is TGTGCCAGCAGCGTAGGTGTCGGCCAGGGGGGGGAGACCCAGTACTTC.

This chain links TRBV7-2 with TRBJ1-5, with D perhaps TRBD1 (5 bases). The length of the CDR3 is 16 residues. The V end was cut by 0 bases, the J end by 0 bases, with 9 bases between. The V gene's germline CDR1 is SGHTA and CDR2 FQGNSA. The CDR3 sequence is CASSLADRYSNQPQHF. The CDR3 region has the DNA TGTGCCAGCAGCTTAGCCGACAGATATAGCAATCAGCCCCAGCATTTT.

This clonotype has more than one count but fewer than ten. This chain uses TRBV27 with TRBJ2-7, with D possibly being TRBD1 (6 bases). The CDR3 runs 14 residues. Trimming left V 3 bases short and J 3 bases short, with 12 bases between. Per the germline V gene, CDR1 is MNHEY and CDR2 is SMNVEV (reference sequence). The CDR3 bases are TGTGCCAGCAGTTTTGCGACAGGCGACTACGAGCAGTACTTC. Translated, it gives CASSFATGDYEQYF.

This sequence joins TRBV6-2 or TRBV6-3 and TRBJ2-7, with D unresolved. The CDR3 totals 14 residues. Trimming cost V 0 bases and J 2 bases, with 8 bases left between them. Germline-derived CDR1 and CDR2 are MNHEY and SVGEGT. The DNA of the CDR3 is TGTGCCAGCAGTTACTCGAATCCCCCCTACGAGCAGTACTTC. Encoded protein: CASSYSNPPYEQYF.

This clonotype was seen repeatedly, ten times or more. This chain joins TRBV27 and TRBJ2-3; D call uncertain. CDR1 and CDR2 (germline): MNHEY, SMNVEV (reference sequence). The CDR3 contains 13 residues. V dropped 4 bases and J dropped 4 bases, with 9 bases sitting between them. The CDR3 reads CASSWNNADTQYF. In DNA form, the CDR3 reads TGTGCCAGCAGTTGGAACAACGCAGATACGCAGTATTTT.

V usage is TRBV27 and J usage is TRBJ2-3; 9 bases line up with TRBD1. The trim removed 10 bases at V and 6 bases at J, leaving 8 bases unmatched. The CDR3 spans 13 residues. The germline V gene encodes CDR1 MNHEY and CDR2 SMNVEV (reference sequence). CDR3 nucleotides: TGTGCCACCACAACAGGGGGCCTGGATACGCAGTATTTT. Translation: CATTTGGLDTQYF.

The chain combines TRBV20-1 with TRBJ2-7, with 7 bases lining up with TRBD2. This CDR3 has 13 residues. With 5 bases clipped from V and 1 base from J, the junction kept 5 bases outside the gene matches. CDR1 DFQATT and CDR2 SNEGSKA come from the germline V gene (reference sequence). For the CDR3, the DNA is TGCAGTGCTGAGGCTAGCGGATCCTACGAGCAGTACTTC. Its protein is CSAEASGSYEQYF.

At least ten counts were recorded for this clonotype. The chain carries TRBV3-1 and TRBJ2-5, with D uncertain. V lost 0 bases and J 3 bases, leaving 11 bases between the germline ends. From germline, CDR1 is LGHDT and CDR2 YNNKEL (reference sequence). The CDR3 covers 15 residues. The CDR3 nucleotides read TGTGCCAGCAGCCAAGATCCGGGTTTCGAAGAGACCCAGTACTTC. It specifies CASSQDPGFEETQYF.

This clonotype was recorded many times. J is TRBJ2-1 and V is TRBV6-1; D unclear. CDR1 and CDR2 (germline): MNHNS, SASEGT. The CDR3 has 15 residues. Trimming removed 8 bases from V and 6 bases from J, with 20 bases in between. CDR3: CASGLNPDTPNEQFF. DNA of the CDR3: TGTGCCAGCGGGCTTAACCCAGATACACCCAATGAGCAGTTCTTC.